The 9 T cell receptor beta chains in this list originate from one sample, sequenced in a study of shared clonotypes between healthy human individuals. The data were produced by immunoSEQ multiplex PCR, yet TCRdb's version contains in-frame clones alone and is incomplete. This repertoire shows roughly 2.6 million clones, approximately 94% found once; its top ten account for 0.14%. What was sequenced was naive CD4+ T cells sorted from blood. Described subset: CD45RA+ positively selected. Receptor source: a man between 18 and 35 years old in good health.

The V gene is TRBV7-9, the J gene TRBJ1-3; tentative D call: TRBD1 (5 bases). The germline V and J ends were trimmed by 5 bases and 1 base, with 12 bases remaining between them. This CDR3 is built from 15 residues. Germline V lookup: CDR1 SEHNR, CDR2 FQNEAQ (reference sequence). The CDR3 DNA sequence: TGTGCCAGCAGCCATGGGACCGAATCTGGAAACACCATATATTTT. Its translation is CASSHGTESGNTIYF.

Written as DNA, the CDR3 is TGCGCCAGCAGCTTCGGATTCCTTACGGAGACCCAGTACTTC. Translated: CASSFGFLTETQYF. The chain is built from TRBV5-1 and TRBJ2-5, with no clear D. V lost 2 bases and J lost 5, with 13 bases in between. This CDR3 region has 14 residues. Germline assignment: CDR1 SGHRS and CDR2 YFSETQ.

The rearrangement joins TRBV29-1 to TRBJ2-3; no clear D. Germline assignment: CDR1 SQVTM and CDR2 ANQGSEA. Trimming pared 3 bases from V and 5 bases from J, leaving 6 bases between. The CDR3 runs 11 residues. The CDR3 spells CSVDVGDTQYF. In nucleotides, the CDR3 is TGCAGCGTTGATGTGGGAGATACGCAGTATTTT.

The J gene is TRBJ2-2, the V gene TRBV5-5; D is undetermined. The V end lost 2 bases, the J end lost 0 bases, and 8 bases lay between the germline ends. The CDR3 is made up of 15 amino acids. Per the germline V gene, CDR1 is SGHKS and CDR2 is YYEKEE (reference sequence). The CDR3 is CASSFGQPNTGELFF. CDR3 coding DNA: TGTGCCAGCAGCTTCGGGCAGCCGAACACCGGGGAGCTGTTTTTT.

The rearrangement joins TRBV5-5 to TRBJ1-3; D is perhaps TRBD1 (5 bases). The V gene's germline CDR1 is SGHKS and CDR2 YYEKEE (reference sequence). The CDR3 spans 16 residues. The germline V and J ends were trimmed by 4 bases and 4 bases, with 18 bases remaining between them. CDR3 coding DNA: TGTGCCAGCAGCCCGGGTTGGGCGGGGCCCGGAAACACCATATATTTT. It encodes CASSPGWAGPGNTIYF.

The rearrangement uses TRBV11-3 and TRBJ2-1, with D possibly TRBD2 on 5 matching bases. Germline V lookup: CDR1 SGHNT, CDR2 YENEEA. V was trimmed by 5 bases and J by 6 bases, leaving 14 bases between them. The CDR3 totals 14 residues. Here the CDR3 DNA reads TGTGCCAGCAGCGGAAGACTATTACCCAATGAGCAGTTCTTC. It translates to CASSGRLLPNEQFF.

The J gene is TRBJ2-2, the V gene TRBV4-1, with TRBD2 identical over 13 bases. The V gene's germline CDR1 is MGHRA and CDR2 YSYEKL. The V gene end was trimmed by 4 bases and the J gene end by 4 bases; junction bases not matched to a gene: 9. The CDR3 contains 18 residues. The CDR3 protein is CASSPRTSGGILTGELFF. The CDR3 region has the DNA TGCGCCAGCAGCCCACGGACTAGCGGGGGTATCCTCACCGGGGAGCTGTTTTTT.

The V gene is TRBV30, the J gene TRBJ2-3; 7 bases fit TRBD1. The CDR3 totals 15 residues. The V gene's germline CDR1 is GTSNPN and CDR2 SVGIG (reference sequence). V shed 0 bases and J 2 bases; nucleotides not matched to a gene: 5. The CDR3 DNA is TGTGCCTGGAGTGTAACAGGGGCGAACACAGATACGCAGTATTTT. Its translation is CAWSVTGANTDTQYF.

The V gene is TRBV5-1, the J gene TRBJ2-5, with D tentatively TRBD2 (6 bases). Trimming left V 1 base short and J 5 bases short, with 18 bases between. CDR1 SGHRS and CDR2 YFSETQ come from the germline V gene. This CDR3 has 16 residues. CDR3 nucleotides: TGCGCCAGCAGCTTGCAACCCGATGATGGGGGGGAGACCCAGTACTTC. Residues: CASSLQPDDGGETQYF. The whole variable domain, remainder taken from reference TRBV5-1 and TRBJ2-5, is KAGVTQTPRYLIKTRGQQVTLSCSPISGHRSVSWYQQTPGQGLQFLFEYFSETQRNKGNFPGRFSGRQFSNSRSEMNVSTLELGDSALYLCASSLQPDDGGETQYFGPGTRLLVL.